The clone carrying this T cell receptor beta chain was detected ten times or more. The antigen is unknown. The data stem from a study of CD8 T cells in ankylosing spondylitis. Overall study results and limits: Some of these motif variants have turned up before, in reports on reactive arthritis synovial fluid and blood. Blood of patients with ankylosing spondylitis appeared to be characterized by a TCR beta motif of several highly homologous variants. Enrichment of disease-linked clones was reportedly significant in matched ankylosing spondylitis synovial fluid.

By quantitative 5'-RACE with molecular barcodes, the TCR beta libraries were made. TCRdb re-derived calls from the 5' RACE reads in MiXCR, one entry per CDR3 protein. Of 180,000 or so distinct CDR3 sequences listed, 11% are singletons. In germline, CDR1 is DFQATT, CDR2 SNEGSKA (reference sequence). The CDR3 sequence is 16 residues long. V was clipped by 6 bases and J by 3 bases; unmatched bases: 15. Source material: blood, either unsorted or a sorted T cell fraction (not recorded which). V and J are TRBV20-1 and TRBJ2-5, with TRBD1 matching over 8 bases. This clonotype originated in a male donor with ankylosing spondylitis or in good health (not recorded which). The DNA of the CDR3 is TGCAGTGCCCCCGTGGAAGGACAGGGTAACGAAGAGACCCAGTACTTC. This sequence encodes CSAPVEGQGNEETQYF.